These 23 T cell receptor beta chains were sequenced from one sample in a study of vaccination effects on CD4 cells after COVID-19. Sequencing used immunoSEQ multiplex PCR; TCRdb keeps in-frame clones, though not all of them. The sample has about 50,000 clones, around 80% seen once. No antigen has been identified for these receptors. Following an approximately eleven-day culture, CD4+ T cells were purified. Documented for the person is a PCR-confirmed SARS-CoV-2 infection occurring between March and December 2020. Two doses of either BNT162b2 or mRNA-1273 were given to each participant. Material: CD4+ T cells from PBMCs cultured without peptide, obtained after COVID-19 vaccination. All receptors derive from a human donor who had a prior SARS-CoV-2 infection.

The chain couples TRBV12-5 to TRBJ2-5; D is ambiguous. Trimming removed 1 base from V and 4 bases from J, with 7 bases in between. CDR3 length: 13 residues. The germline gives CDR1 LGHNT, CDR2 FRNRAP. The CDR3 spells CASGLGIRETQYF. CDR3 in DNA: TGTGCTAGTGGTTTGGGAATCCGAGAGACCCAGTACTTC. Full variable domain (outside the CDR3, taken from reference TRBV12-5 and TRBJ2-5): DARVTQTPRHKVTEMGQEVTMRCQPILGHNTVFWYRQTMMQGLELLAYFRNRAPLDDSGMPKDRFSAEMPDATLATLKIQPSEPRDSAVYFCASGLGIRETQYFGPGTRLLVL.

This chain joins TRBV6-6 and TRBJ2-5; the D gene is possibly TRBD2 (5 bases). Germline assignment: CDR1 MNHNY and CDR2 SVGAGI (reference sequence). There are 15 residues in the CDR3. The V gene lost 0 bases and the J gene lost 5 bases, with 13 bases spanning the gap. The CDR3 sequence is CASSYSLVVGETQYF. In nucleotides, the CDR3 is TGTGCCAGCAGTTACTCACTAGTTGTGGGGGAGACCCAGTACTTC.

The chain combines TRBV5-1 with TRBJ2-3; 11 positions agree with TRBD2. The CDR3 consists of 19 residues. Looked up from germline, CDR1 is SGHRS and CDR2 is YFSETQ. After removal of 4 bases from V and 0 bases from J, the junction contained 13 bases not matched to a gene. The CDR3 region has the DNA TGCGCCAGCAGCCTCGGGACTAGCGGAACCGCACGAAGCACAGATACGCAGTATTTT. Its protein is CASSLGTSGTARSTDTQYF.

This clone was found many times. The chain joins TRBV15 to TRBJ2-7; no clear D. This CDR3 spans 16 amino acids. V was clipped by 4 bases and J by 3 bases, with 19 bases between them. CDR1 is LNHNV and CDR2 is YYDKDF in the germline V gene (reference sequence). CDR3 amino acids: CATSTVTETLYYEQYF. CDR3 coding DNA: TGTGCCACCAGCACTGTTACGGAGACCCTTTACTACGAGCAGTACTTC.

V usage is TRBV30 and J usage is TRBJ1-4; a possible D gene is TRBD1 (5 bases). The V gene lost 5 bases and the J gene lost 8 bases, with 24 bases spanning the gap. This CDR3 has 16 residues. Germline CDR1 GTSNPN, CDR2 SVGIG (reference sequence). The CDR3 protein is CAWGTRARVRREKLFF. In nucleotides, the CDR3 is TGTGCCTGGGGGACCCGGGCTCGAGTTCGAAGGGAAAAACTGTTTTTT.

CDR3 region: CASSLVGYAGELFF. As DNA, the CDR3 is TGTGCCAGCAGCTTGGTGGGATATGCCGGGGAGCTGTTTTTT. The chain links TRBV5-4 to TRBJ2-2, with unresolved D. Germline CDR1 is SGHNT and CDR2 is YYREEE (reference sequence). Trimming pared 0 bases from V and 6 bases from J, leaving 9 bases between. This CDR3 is built from 14 residues.

This clone was recorded only once. The V and J genes are TRBV6-1 and TRBJ2-5, with TRBD2 identical over 14 bases. Germline V gene data show CDR1 as MNHNS and CDR2 as SASEGT. J gave up 4 bases and V 2 bases, and 6 bases lay outside the gene matches. This CDR3 spans 17 amino acids. The chain's CDR3 is CASSERLAGGRGETQYF. CDR3 in DNA: TGTGCCAGCAGTGAACGACTAGCGGGAGGGCGGGGAGAGACCCAGTACTTC.

This rearrangement joins TRBV4-2 to TRBJ2-5; possibly TRBD2 for D (5 bases). Trimming took 0 bases from V and 4 from J, leaving 12 bases between them. The germline V gene has CDR1 LGHNA and CDR2 YNFKEQ. This CDR3 is 15 amino acids long. The CDR3 DNA reads TGTGCCAGCAGCCAAGATCCCCTAGCTGGAGAGACCCAGTACTTC. This gives the protein CASSQDPLAGETQYF.

This clone has a handful of counts. The chain uses TRBV7-9 and TRBJ1-2; D gene unclear. Trimming took off 0 bases at V and 7 bases at J, with 18 bases between the two ends. This CDR3 spans 16 amino acids. From germline, CDR1 is SEHNR and CDR2 FQNEAQ (reference sequence). The CDR3 sequence: CASSLAEETLVRGYTF. Written as DNA, the CDR3 is TGTGCCAGCAGCTTAGCTGAGGAGACGCTAGTTCGTGGCTACACCTTC.

The rearrangement links TRBV19 to TRBJ2-7, with 7 bases identical to TRBD1. J was trimmed by 3 bases and V by 4 bases; bases with no gene match: 3. Germline CDR1 and CDR2: LNHDA and SQIVND (reference sequence). This CDR3 spans 13 amino acids. CDR3 amino acids: CASSKGQYYEQYF. Here the CDR3 DNA reads TGTGCCAGTAGTAAGGGACAGTACTACGAGCAGTACTTC.

This chain connects TRBV5-5 to TRBJ1-2; a possible D gene is TRBD1 (5 bases). There are 14 residues in the CDR3. From germline, CDR1 is SGHKS and CDR2 YYEKEE (reference sequence). Trimming shortened V by 3 bases and J by 1 base, and 10 bases separated the two germline ends. As DNA, the CDR3 is TGTGCCAGCAGCTGGGGACGGGATAACTATGGCTACACCTTC. It codes for CASSWGRDNYGYTF.

The genes are TRBV13 and TRBJ2-7; 12 bases map to TRBD1. The CDR3 has 16 amino acids. Germline-derived CDR1 and CDR2 are PRHDT and FYEKMQ (reference sequence). Germline trimming cut 4 bases from V and 3 bases from J; bases unmatched to any gene: 7. The CDR3 sequence is CASSSGTGGFDYEQYF. The CDR3 nucleotides read TGTGCCAGCAGCTCGGGGACAGGGGGCTTCGACTACGAGCAGTACTTC.

V is TRBV27 and J is TRBJ2-2; D gene ambiguous. Germline values: CDR1 MNHEY, CDR2 SMNVEV (reference sequence). Trimming cost V 5 bases and J 7 bases, with 17 bases left between them. The CDR3 loop spans 15 amino acids. The CDR3 DNA follows: TGTGCCAGCAGTATCTTCTACCCGCGTCTCGGGGAGCTGTTTTTT. This sequence encodes CASSIFYPRLGELFF.

The chain links TRBV4-1 to TRBJ1-1; D is ambiguous. The CDR3 sequence is 13 residues long. In germline, CDR1 is MGHRA, CDR2 YSYEKL. V lost 0 bases, J lost 9 bases, and 11 bases lay in between. The CDR3 DNA is TGCGCCAGCAGCCAAGATGCGTGGAACAAAGCTTTCTTT. It encodes CASSQDAWNKAFF.

This clone was recorded only once. The chain is built from TRBV5-4 and TRBJ1-2; tentative D call: TRBD1 (6 bases). CDR1 is SGHNT, CDR2 YYREEE, per germline (reference sequence). The CDR3 sequence is 13 residues long. V was shortened by 4 bases and J by 8 bases, with 15 bases between the two germline ends. CDR3: CASSPQGPLGYTF. The DNA of the CDR3 is TGTGCCAGCAGCCCCCAGGGGCCCCTCGGCTACACCTTC.

This clone appeared a few times. Here the CDR3 DNA reads TGTGCCAGCAGTGCGCTAAATGAGCAGTTCTTC. Its protein is CASSALNEQFF. This chain joins TRBV2 and TRBJ2-1; D is ambiguous. The CDR3 totals 11 residues. Germline CDR1 is SNHLY and CDR2 is FYNNEI. V dropped 4 bases and J dropped 7 bases, with 5 bases sitting between them.

CDR3: CAIGERERNSYNEQFF. The CDR3 nucleotides read TGTGCCATCGGAGAGCGGGAACGAAACTCCTACAATGAGCAGTTCTTC. This chain uses TRBV10-3 with TRBJ2-1; 7 bases line up with TRBD2. CDR3 length: 16 residues. CDR1 is ENHRY and CDR2 is SYGVKD in the germline V gene. Trimming took 8 bases from V and 0 from J; bases not matched to a gene: 10.

The chain combines TRBV4-3 with TRBJ1-4; 7 positions agree with TRBD1. Trimming removed 2 bases from V and 7 bases from J; junction bases left unmatched: 10. The CDR3 contains 16 residues. Germline-derived CDR1 and CDR2 are LGHNA and YSLEER. CDR3 bases: TGCGCCAGCAGCCAAACCCTGACAGGGTTCGGTGAAAAACTGTTTTTT. This translates into CASSQTLTGFGEKLFF.

The CDR3 nucleotides are TGTGCCAGCAGCTTCACCCGAACATCTGAAGCTTTCTTT. This translates into CASSFTRTSEAFF. The chain employs TRBV11-3 and TRBJ1-1; D remains ambiguous. The CDR3 is 13 residues long. Trimming pared 3 bases from V and 6 bases from J, leaving 11 bases between. Germline CDR1 SGHNT, CDR2 YENEEA.

This clone came up a few times. The chain combines TRBV4-1 with TRBJ1-2; D remains ambiguous. The CDR3 runs 14 residues. V was shortened by 0 bases and J by 6 bases, with 11 bases between the two germline ends. CDR1 MGHRA and CDR2 YSYEKL come from the germline V gene. The CDR3 region is CASSQDSRTNGYTF. DNA for the CDR3: TGCGCCAGCAGCCAAGATTCCAGAACTAATGGCTACACCTTC.

As DNA, the CDR3 is TGTGCCAGCAGTCTACAGGGGGGACTTTACTATGGCTACACCTTC. This sequence encodes CASSLQGGLYYGYTF. The chain recombines TRBV2 with TRBJ1-2, with 8 positions matching TRBD1. The J segment lost 3 bases and the V segment lost 5 bases, leaving 8 bases of the junction unmatched. Germline loops: CDR1 SNHLY, CDR2 FYNNEI. The CDR3 sequence is 15 residues long.

The V and J genes are TRBV10-3 and TRBJ2-7; D call uncertain. This CDR3 contains 13 residues. Germline values: CDR1 ENHRY, CDR2 SYGVKD. V lost 4 bases and J 2 bases, leaving 9 bases between the germline ends. The CDR3 sequence: CAISGGSAYEQYF. The DNA of the CDR3 is TGTGCCATCAGTGGAGGCTCTGCCTACGAGCAGTACTTC.

The chain is built from TRBV9 and TRBJ2-1, with 10 bases identical to TRBD1. V lost 3 bases to trimming and J lost 7 bases; unmatched junction nucleotides: 7. Per germline, CDR1 SGDLS and CDR2 YYNGEE. CDR3 length: 15 amino acids. CDR3 in amino acids: CASSARQGAQNEQFF. The CDR3 DNA is TGTGCCAGCAGCGCAAGACAGGGGGCGCAGAATGAGCAGTTCTTC.